The entry below describes one T cell receptor beta chain. V was pared by 3 bases and J by 2 bases, with 7 bases between. CDR3 length: 13 amino acids. The data derive from a study of T cell responses to AZD1222 COVID-19 vaccine. The repertoire was sequenced with immunoSEQ multiplex PCR; TCRdb's copy has only in-frame clones and lacks some. The repertoire holds 180,000 or so clones, about 95% seen once, with approximately 0.58% in the top ten. Sequencing used peripheral blood, obtained on day 0 of AZD1222 vaccination. The TCR was taken from an adult in good health. The chain joins TRBV12-3 or TRBV12-4 to TRBJ1-1, with no clear D. CDR3 nucleotides: TGTGCCAGCAGTTTCAGACACAACACTGAAGCTTTCTTT. Amino acids: CASSFRHNTEAFF.